Reported below is one T cell receptor (beta chain). Its antigen is currently unknown. The data were obtained in a study of cytomegalovirus exposure and HLA in healthy donors. Overall study findings and caveats: Association of a missense DCLRE1C variant with TCR beta V- and J-gene trimming was reported in a later analysis. Across donors, most TCRs were seen rarely, yet some public ones were widespread. 16,951 TCR beta sequences were associated with HLA alleles at 0.05 false discovery rate in a later analysis. Some V segments, including TRBV6-2 and TRBV6-3, were excluded as indistinguishable.

The V end lost 5 bases, the J end lost 7 bases, and 15 bases lay between the germline ends. CDR1 is SNHLY, CDR2 FYNNEI, per germline. This CDR3 is 13 amino acids long. PCR involved 60 Vbeta and 13 Jbeta primers. The table came from immunoSEQ multiplex PCR; TCRdb's copy has only in-frame clones and leaves some out. The table includes approximately 180,000 clones, roughly 79% detected once. This TCR came from a woman younger than 30 in good health and CMV-seropositive. The material sequenced was PBMCs. V and J are TRBV2 and TRBJ2-7; possible D gene TRBD2, 5 bases. The CDR3 loop is CASSSTGSGEQYF. The CDR3 DNA reads as TGTGCCAGCAGTTCCACGGGGTCGGGGGAGCAGTACTTC.